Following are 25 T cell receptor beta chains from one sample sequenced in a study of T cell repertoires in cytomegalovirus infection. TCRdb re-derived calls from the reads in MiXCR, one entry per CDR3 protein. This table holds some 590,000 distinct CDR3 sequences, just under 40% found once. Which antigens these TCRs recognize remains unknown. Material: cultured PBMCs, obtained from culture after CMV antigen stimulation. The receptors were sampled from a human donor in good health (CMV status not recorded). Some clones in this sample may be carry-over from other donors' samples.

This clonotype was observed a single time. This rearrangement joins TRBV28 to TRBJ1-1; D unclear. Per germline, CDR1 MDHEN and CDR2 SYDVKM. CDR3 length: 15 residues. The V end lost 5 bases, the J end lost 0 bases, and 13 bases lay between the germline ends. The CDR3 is CASSLEALMNTEAFF. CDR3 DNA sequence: TGTGCCAGCAGTCTGGAAGCCCTAATGAACACTGAAGCTTTCTTT.

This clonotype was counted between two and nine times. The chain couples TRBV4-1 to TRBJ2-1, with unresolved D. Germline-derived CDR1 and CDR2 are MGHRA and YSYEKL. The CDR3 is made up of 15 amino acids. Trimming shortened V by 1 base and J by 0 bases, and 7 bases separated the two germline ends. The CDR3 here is CASSQVESSYNEQFF. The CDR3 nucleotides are TGCGCCAGCAGCCAAGTGGAGAGCTCCTACAATGAGCAGTTCTTC.

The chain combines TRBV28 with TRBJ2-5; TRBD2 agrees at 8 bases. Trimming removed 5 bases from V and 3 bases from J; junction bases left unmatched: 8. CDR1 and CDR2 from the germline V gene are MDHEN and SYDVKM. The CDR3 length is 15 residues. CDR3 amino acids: CASSPPELAEETQYF. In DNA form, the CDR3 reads TGTGCCAGCAGTCCGCCCGAACTAGCGGAAGAGACCCAGTACTTC.

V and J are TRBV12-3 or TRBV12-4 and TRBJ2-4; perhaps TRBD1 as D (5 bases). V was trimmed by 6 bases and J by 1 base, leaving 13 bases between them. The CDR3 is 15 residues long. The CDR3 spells CASSQTASAKNIQYF. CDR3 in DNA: TGTGCCAGCAGCCAGACAGCATCGGCCAAAAACATTCAGTACTTC.

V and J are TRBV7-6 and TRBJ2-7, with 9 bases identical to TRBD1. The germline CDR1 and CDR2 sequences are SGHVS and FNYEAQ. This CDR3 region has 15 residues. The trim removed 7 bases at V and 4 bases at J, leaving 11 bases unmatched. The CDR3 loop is CASTNPRQGDYEQYF. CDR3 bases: TGTGCCAGCACCAATCCTAGACAGGGGGATTACGAGCAGTACTTC. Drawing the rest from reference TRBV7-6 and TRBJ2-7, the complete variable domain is GAGVSQSPRYKVTKRGQDVALRCDPISGHVSLYWYRQALGQGPEFLTYFNYEAQQDKSGLPNDRFSAERPEGSISTLTIQRTEQRDSAMYRCASTNPRQGDYEQYFGPGTRLTVT.

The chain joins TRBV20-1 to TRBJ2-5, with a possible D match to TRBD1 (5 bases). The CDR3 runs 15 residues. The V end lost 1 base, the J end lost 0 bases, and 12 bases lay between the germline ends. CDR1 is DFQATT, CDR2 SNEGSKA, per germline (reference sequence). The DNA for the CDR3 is TGCAGTGCTAGAGCCCCTCAGGGATACCAAGAGACCCAGTACTTC. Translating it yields CSARAPQGYQETQYF.

The CDR3 region is CASSSRASQETQYF. Here the CDR3 DNA reads TGTGCCAGCAGCTCGCGGGCCTCGCAAGAGACCCAGTACTTC. The chain is built from TRBV7-9 and TRBJ2-5; D might be TRBD2 (5 bases). V was cut by 4 bases and J by 2 bases, with 11 bases left in between. Germline V gene data show CDR1 as SEHNR and CDR2 as FQNEAQ (reference sequence). The CDR3 is 14 amino acids.

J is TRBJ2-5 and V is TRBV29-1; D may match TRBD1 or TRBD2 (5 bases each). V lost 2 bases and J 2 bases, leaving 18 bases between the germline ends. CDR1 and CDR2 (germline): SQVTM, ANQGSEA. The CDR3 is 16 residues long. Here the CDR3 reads CSVEFTGTQLQETQYF. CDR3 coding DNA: TGCAGCGTTGAATTCACGGGGACCCAGCTTCAAGAGACCCAGTACTTC.

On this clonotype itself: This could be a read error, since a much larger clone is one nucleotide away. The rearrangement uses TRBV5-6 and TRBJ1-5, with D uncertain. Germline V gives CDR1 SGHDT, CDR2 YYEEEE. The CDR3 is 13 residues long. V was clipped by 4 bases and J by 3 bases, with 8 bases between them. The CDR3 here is CASSQGNNQPQHF. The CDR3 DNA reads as TGTGCCAGCAGCCAAGGCAACAATCAGCCCCAGCATTTT.

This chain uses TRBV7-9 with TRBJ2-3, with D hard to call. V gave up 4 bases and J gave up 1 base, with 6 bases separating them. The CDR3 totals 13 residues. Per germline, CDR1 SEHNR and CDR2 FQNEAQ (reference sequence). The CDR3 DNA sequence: TGTGCCAGCAGCTATGCCGGCACAGATACGCAGTATTTT. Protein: CASSYAGTDTQYF.

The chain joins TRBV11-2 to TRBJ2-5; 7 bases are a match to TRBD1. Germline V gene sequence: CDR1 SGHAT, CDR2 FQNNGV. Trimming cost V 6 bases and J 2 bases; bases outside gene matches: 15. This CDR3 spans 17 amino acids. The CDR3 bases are TGTGCCAGCAGTTCCACCGCTGACAGGGCTTGGCAAGAGACCCAGTACTTC. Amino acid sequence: CASSSTADRAWQETQYF.

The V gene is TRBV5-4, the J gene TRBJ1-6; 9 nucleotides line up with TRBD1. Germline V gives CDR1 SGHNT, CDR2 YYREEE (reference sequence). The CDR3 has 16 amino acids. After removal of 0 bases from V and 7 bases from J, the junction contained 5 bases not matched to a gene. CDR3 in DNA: TGTGCCAGCAGCTTGGAGTTGGGGACAGGGAATTCACCCCTCCACTTT. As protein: CASSLELGTGNSPLHF.

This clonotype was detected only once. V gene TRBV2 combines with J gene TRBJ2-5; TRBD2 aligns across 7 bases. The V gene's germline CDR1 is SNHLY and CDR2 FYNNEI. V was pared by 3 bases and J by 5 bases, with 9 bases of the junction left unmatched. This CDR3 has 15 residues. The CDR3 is CASSDYGGGSETQYF. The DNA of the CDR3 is TGTGCCAGCAGTGATTACGGGGGAGGGTCGGAGACCCAGTACTTC.

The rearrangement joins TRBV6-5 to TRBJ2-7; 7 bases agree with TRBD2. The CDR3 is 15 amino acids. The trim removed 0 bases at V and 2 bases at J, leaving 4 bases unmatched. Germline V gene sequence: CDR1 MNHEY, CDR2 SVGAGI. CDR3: CASSYSPSGTYEQYF. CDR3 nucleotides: TGTGCCAGCAGTTACTCGCCTAGCGGAACCTACGAGCAGTACTTC.

CDR3 region: CASSTRSGDYQETQYF. The DNA of the CDR3 is TGTGCCAGCAGCACACGTAGCGGGGACTACCAAGAGACCCAGTACTTC. The V gene is TRBV3-1, the J gene TRBJ2-5; TRBD2 aligns across 8 bases. Trimming took 5 bases from V and 0 from J; bases not matched to a gene: 8. This CDR3 has 16 residues. Germline-derived CDR1 and CDR2 are LGHDT and YNNKEL (reference sequence).

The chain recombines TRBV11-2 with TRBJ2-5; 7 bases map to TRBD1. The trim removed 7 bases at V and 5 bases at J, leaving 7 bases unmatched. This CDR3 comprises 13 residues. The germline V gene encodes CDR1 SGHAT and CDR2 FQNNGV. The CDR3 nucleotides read TGTGCCAGCAACACAGGGGTTCGGGAGACCCAGTACTTC. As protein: CASNTGVRETQYF.

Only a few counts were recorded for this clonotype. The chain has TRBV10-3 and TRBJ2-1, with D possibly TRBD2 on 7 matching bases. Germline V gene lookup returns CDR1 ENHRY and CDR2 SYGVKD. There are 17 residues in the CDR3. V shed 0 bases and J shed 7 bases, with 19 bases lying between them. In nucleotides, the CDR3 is TGTGCCATCAGTGAGTCGTGGGGAGCGGGACAAGAAAATGAGCAGTTCTTC. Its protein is CAISESWGAGQENEQFF.

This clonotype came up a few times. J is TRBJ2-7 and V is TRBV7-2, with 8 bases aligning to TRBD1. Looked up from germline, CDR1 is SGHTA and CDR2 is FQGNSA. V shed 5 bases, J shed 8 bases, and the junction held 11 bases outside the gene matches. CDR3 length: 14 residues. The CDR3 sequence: CASSEDRVVRKQYF. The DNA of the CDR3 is TGTGCCAGCAGCGAGGACAGGGTTGTACGAAAGCAGTACTTC.

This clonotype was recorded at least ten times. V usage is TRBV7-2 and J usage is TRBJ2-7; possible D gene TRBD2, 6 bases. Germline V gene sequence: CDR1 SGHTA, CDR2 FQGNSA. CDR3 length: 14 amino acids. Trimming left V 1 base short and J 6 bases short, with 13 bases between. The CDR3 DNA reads TGTGCCAGCAGCTTAGTGGTCCTCGGGGGCGAGCAGTACTTC. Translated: CASSLVVLGGEQYF.

DNA of the CDR3: TGTGCCAGCAGTTTCGCTGTTCCCTATAATTCACCCCTCCACTTT. It translates to CASSFAVPYNSPLHF. This sequence joins TRBV12-3 or TRBV12-4 and TRBJ1-6; no clear D gene. The CDR3 covers 15 residues. Trimming pared 3 bases from V and 2 bases from J, leaving 8 bases between.

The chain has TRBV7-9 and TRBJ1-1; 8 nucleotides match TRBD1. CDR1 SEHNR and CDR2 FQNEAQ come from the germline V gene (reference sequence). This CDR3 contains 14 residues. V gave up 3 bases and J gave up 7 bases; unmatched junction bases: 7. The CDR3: CASSFLDRGNEAFF. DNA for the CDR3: TGTGCCAGCAGCTTTCTCGACAGGGGCAATGAAGCTTTCTTT.

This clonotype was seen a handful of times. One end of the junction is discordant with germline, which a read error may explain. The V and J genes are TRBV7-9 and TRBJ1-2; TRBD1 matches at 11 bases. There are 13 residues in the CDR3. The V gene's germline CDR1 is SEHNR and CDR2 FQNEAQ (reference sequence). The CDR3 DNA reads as TGTGCCAGCAGCTGGCGGGACAGGGGGTTCGAAGAATTC. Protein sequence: CASSWRDRGFEEF. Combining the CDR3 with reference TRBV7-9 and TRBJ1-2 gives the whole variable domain DTGVSQNPRHKITKRGQNVTFRCDPISEHNRLYWYRQTLGQGPEFLTYFQNEAQLEKSRLLSDRFSAERPKGSFSTLEIQRTEQGDSAMYLCASSWRDRGFEEFGSGTRLTVV.

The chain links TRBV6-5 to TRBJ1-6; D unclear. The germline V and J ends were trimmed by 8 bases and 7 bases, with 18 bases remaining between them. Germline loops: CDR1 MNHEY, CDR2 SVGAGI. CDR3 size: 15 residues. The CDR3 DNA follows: TGTGCCAGCCGGGCGGGGTCAGACTACAATTCACCCCTCCACTTT. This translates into CASRAGSDYNSPLHF.

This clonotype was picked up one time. CDR3 nucleotides: TGTGCCAGCAGCTTGGGGGCCAGAGGGCCTGAGACCCAGTACTTC. This translates into CASSLGARGPETQYF. The chain has TRBV5-4 and TRBJ2-5, with D maybe TRBD2 (5 bases). The CDR3 spans 15 residues. Germline assignment: CDR1 SGHNT and CDR2 YYREEE (reference sequence). The germline V and J ends were trimmed by 0 bases and 5 bases, with 14 bases remaining between them.

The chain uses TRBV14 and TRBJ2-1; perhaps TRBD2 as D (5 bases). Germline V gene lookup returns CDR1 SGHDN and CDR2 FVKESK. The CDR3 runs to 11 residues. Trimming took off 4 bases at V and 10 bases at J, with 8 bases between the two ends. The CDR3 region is CASSRPGEQFF. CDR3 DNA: TGTGCCAGCAGCCGTCCGGGGGAGCAGTTCTTC.